This T cell receptor beta chain was captured by sequencing in a study of T cells after yellow fever vaccination. Study-level results: A weaker but faster secondary response was observed, peaking on day 5 versus 15. FACS-sorted repertoires could contain abundant clonotypes contaminating from the bulk population.

A process of 5'RACE template switching, which added a universal primer site and UMIs, was used to make TCR cDNA. Via MiXCR, TCRdb re-called the 5' RACE reads, giving one row per CDR3 protein. This table holds over 300,000 distinct CDR3 sequences, approximately 4% found once. Worth noting for this clonotype: Its antigen remains unknown. The germline gene is not matched at one end of the junction; a read error may be the cause.

The specimen was PBMCs, collected 5 days after the yellow fever booster vaccination. This receptor was obtained from a man between 18 and 29 years old who received the YFV17D yellow fever vaccine.

This CDR3 is CASSLRATPWDF. CDR3 nucleotides: TGTGCCAGCAGTCTGAGGGCCACCCCTTGGGACTTC. J is TRBJ2-4 and V is TRBV11-2, with a possible D match to TRBD2 (5 bases). The CDR3 is 12 residues long. Looked up from germline, CDR1 is SGHAT and CDR2 is FQNNGV.